The subject of this entry is one T cell receptor (beta chain). Its specificity is not known. V lost 3 bases to trimming and J lost 2 bases, with 9 bases between them. Germline CDR1 and CDR2: SSHAT and FNYEAQ (reference sequence). The CDR3 sequence is 14 residues long. Generated by immunoSEQ multiplex PCR, the TCRdb table keeps only in-frame clones and is missing some. Recorded here are some 40,000 clones, none singletons. The sample originates from a study of T cells after posttransplantation cyclophosphamide. Findings and limits, study-wide: TRB clonality was highly associated with recipient CMV seropositivity and reactivation.

The chain combines TRBV7-7 with TRBJ2-3; no definite D call. This TCR came from a man younger than 40 in good health and a related stem cell transplant donor. The sequenced sample consisted of PBMCs. CDR3 region: CASSLGRPTDTQYF. The DNA of the CDR3 is TGTGCCAGCAGCTTGGGCAGACCCACAGATACGCAGTATTTT.